Following are 9 T cell receptor beta chains from one sample sequenced in a study of OX40 agonist ivuxolimab in advanced cancers. Method: immunoSEQ multiplex PCR; TCRdb's copy keeps in-frame clones and lacks some. Among about 38,000 clones listed, about 82% were seen once. This sample comprised CD4+ or CD8+ T cells sorted from blood, obtained in a trial of the OX40 agonist ivuxolimab. These receptors were obtained from an adult with an advanced solid tumor such as melanoma, head and neck, liver or kidney cancer.

Written as DNA, the CDR3 is TGCGCCAGCAGCCAGTCGGGCCTGGGATCTTACGAGCAGTACTTC. It specifies CASSQSGLGSYEQYF. The chain carries TRBV4-1 and TRBJ2-7; D not certain. The CDR3 has 15 residues. Between the trimmed V and J ends, which lost 3 bases and 4 bases, there was a span of 16 bases. CDR1 and CDR2 (germline): MGHRA, YSYEKL.

The genes are TRBV2 and TRBJ1-5; 9 nucleotides match TRBD1. Losses at the gene ends were 7 bases for V and 4 bases for J; bases not matched to a gene: 5. This CDR3 is 14 amino acids long. Germline V gives CDR1 SNHLY, CDR2 FYNNEI. The CDR3 DNA follows: TGTGCCAGCACCCCGGGACAGGGAAATCAGCCCCAGCATTTT. This sequence encodes CASTPGQGNQPQHF.

The CDR3 nucleotides read TGTGCCAGTACCCCGACCGGGGCGACCGGGAAAGAGACCCAGTACTTC. Encoded protein: CASTPTGATGKETQYF. The V call is TRBV19, the J call TRBJ2-5; D is possibly TRBD1 or TRBD2 (5 bases each). V was pared by 7 bases and J by 3 bases, with 21 bases between. CDR1 and CDR2 from the germline V gene are LNHDA and SQIVND (reference sequence). There are 16 residues in the CDR3. Complete variable domain (other parts from reference TRBV19 and TRBJ2-5): DGGITQSPKYLFRKEGQNVTLSCEQNLNHDAMYWYRQDPGQGLRLIYYSQIVNDFQKGDIAEGYSVSREKKESFPLTVTSAQKNPTAFYLCASTPTGATGKETQYFGPGTRLLVL.

This chain uses TRBV6-5 with TRBJ2-2; D perhaps matches TRBD1 (6 bases). This CDR3 is 15 amino acids long. Germline V CDR1 and CDR2: MNHEY, SVGAGI. Trimming removed 7 bases at V and 7 bases at J, with 19 bases between. The CDR3 nucleotides are TGTGCCAGCAAGGGGGAAGGGGGAGATGTCGGGGAGCTGTTTTTT. The encoded protein is CASKGEGGDVGELFF.

The chain is built from TRBV19 and TRBJ1-1, with D perhaps matching TRBD1 (5 bases). This CDR3 region has 13 residues. Trimming stripped 6 bases from V and 1 base from J, with 9 bases between. CDR1 LNHDA and CDR2 SQIVND come from the germline V gene (reference sequence). CDR3 DNA sequence: TGTGCCAGTAGGCGTACAGGGAACACTGAAGCTTTCTTT. It translates to CASRRTGNTEAFF.

This clone showed up just once. V gene TRBV19 combines with J gene TRBJ2-2, with D possibly being TRBD1 (6 bases). Germline CDR1 LNHDA, CDR2 SQIVND (reference sequence). V dropped 7 bases and J dropped 5 bases, with 11 bases sitting between them. The CDR3 consists of 13 residues. CDR3 nucleotides: TGTGCCAGTAATCTAAGGGGGACCGGGGAGCTGTTTTTT. This translates into CASNLRGTGELFF.

V is TRBV15 and J is TRBJ2-3; D uncertain. The CDR3 has 13 amino acids. V was cut by 3 bases and J by 6 bases, with 10 bases left in between. Germline lookup yields CDR1 LNHNV and CDR2 YYDKDF (reference sequence). The CDR3, as DNA: TGTGCCACCAGCAGGGTGGGTACGGATACGCAGTATTTT. As protein: CATSRVGTDTQYF.

The rearrangement joins TRBV5-1 to TRBJ2-7; D perhaps matches TRBD2 (5 bases). CDR1 is SGHRS and CDR2 is YFSETQ in the germline V gene. The CDR3 covers 14 residues. Trimming cost V 3 bases and J 2 bases, with 12 bases left between them. This CDR3 reads CASSSSWGAYEQYF. The CDR3 bases are TGCGCCAGCAGCTCGAGCTGGGGAGCCTACGAGCAGTACTTC.

The rearrangement uses TRBV6-5 and TRBJ2-7, with 7 bases that match TRBD1. The CDR3 has 13 amino acids. Germline V CDR1 and CDR2: MNHEY, SVGAGI. Trimming cost V 6 bases and J 4 bases; bases outside gene matches: 6. This CDR3 reads CASSVWTGYEQYF. The DNA of the CDR3 is TGTGCCAGCAGCGTTTGGACAGGTTACGAGCAGTACTTC.